This T cell receptor beta chain was identified during a study of PD-1 blockade in classical Hodgkin lymphoma. Here immunoSEQ multiplex PCR was the method, and the copy in TCRdb shows in-frame clones only, minus some. The sample includes tens of thousands of clones, 65% to 90% of them seen just once. Time point denoted: cycle 4 day 1 (C4D1), after more than five weeks of nivolumab. Brentuximab vedotin exposure varied among the patients, all of whom had relapsed after autologous stem cell transplantation. From thawed PBMCs, CD4+ T cells were purified using magnetic negative selection. V lost 0 bases to trimming and J lost 2 bases; unmatched junction nucleotides: 5. The CDR3 contains 15 residues. CDR1 and CDR2 (germline): SGHRS, YFSETQ.

This sequence originates from a human donor with classical Hodgkin lymphoma. The sequencing here drew on CD4+ T cells from blood, taken before the fourth cycle of nivolumab. The chain links TRBV5-1 to TRBJ2-7; 7 nucleotides line up with TRBD2. CDR3 bases: TGCGCCAGCAGCTTGGGGGAGGGGATCACCTACGAGCAGTACTTC. Amino acids: CASSLGEGITYEQYF.